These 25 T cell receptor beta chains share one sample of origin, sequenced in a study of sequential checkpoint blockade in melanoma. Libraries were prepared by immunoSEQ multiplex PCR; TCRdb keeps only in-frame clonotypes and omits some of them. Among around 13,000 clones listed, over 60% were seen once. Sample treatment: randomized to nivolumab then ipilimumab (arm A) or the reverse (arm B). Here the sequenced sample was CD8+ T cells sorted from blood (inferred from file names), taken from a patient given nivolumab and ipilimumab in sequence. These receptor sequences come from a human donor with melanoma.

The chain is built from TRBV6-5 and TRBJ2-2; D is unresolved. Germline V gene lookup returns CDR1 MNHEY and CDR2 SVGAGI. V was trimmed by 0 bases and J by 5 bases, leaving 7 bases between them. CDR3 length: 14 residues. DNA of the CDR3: TGTGCCAGCAGTTACTCGACTTCGACCGGGGAGCTGTTTTTT. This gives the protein CASSYSTSTGELFF.

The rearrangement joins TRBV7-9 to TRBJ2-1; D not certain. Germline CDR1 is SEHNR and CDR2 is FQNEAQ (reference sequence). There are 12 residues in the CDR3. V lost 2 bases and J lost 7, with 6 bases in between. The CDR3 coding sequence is TGTGCCAGCAGCTTATCTCAGAATGAGCAGTTCTTC. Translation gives CASSLSQNEQFF.

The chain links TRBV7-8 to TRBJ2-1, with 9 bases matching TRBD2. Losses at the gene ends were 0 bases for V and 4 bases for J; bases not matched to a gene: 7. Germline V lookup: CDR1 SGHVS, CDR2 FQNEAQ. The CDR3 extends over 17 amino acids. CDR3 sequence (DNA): TGTGCCAGCAGCTTAGCGGGAGTAGCGGGGGCTTACAATGAGCAGTTCTTC. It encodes CASSLAGVAGAYNEQFF.

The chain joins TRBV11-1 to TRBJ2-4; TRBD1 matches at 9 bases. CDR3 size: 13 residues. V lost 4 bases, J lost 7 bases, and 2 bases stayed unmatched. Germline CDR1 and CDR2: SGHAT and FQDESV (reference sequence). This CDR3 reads CASSYGTGNIQYF. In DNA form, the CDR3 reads TGTGCCAGCAGCTATGGGACAGGGAACATTCAGTACTTC.

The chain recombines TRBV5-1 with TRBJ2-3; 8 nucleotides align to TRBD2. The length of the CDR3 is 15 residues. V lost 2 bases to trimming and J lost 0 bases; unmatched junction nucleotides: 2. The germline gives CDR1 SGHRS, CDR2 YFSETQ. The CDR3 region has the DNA TGCGCCAGCAGCTTTGCTAGCGGGAGCACAGATACGCAGTATTTT. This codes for CASSFASGSTDTQYF.

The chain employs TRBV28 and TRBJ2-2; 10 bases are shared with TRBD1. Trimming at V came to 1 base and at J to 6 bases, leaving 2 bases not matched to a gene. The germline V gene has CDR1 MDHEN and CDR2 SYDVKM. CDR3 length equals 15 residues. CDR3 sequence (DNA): TGTGCCAGCAGTTTATCGACAGGGGGCCCCGGGGAGCTGTTTTTT. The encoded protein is CASSLSTGGPGELFF.

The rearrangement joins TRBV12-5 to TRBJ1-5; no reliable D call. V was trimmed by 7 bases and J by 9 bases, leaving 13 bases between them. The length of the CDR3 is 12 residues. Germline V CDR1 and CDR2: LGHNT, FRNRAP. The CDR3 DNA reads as TGTGCTAGTGCCAACGACAACCGGCCCCAGCATTTT. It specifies CASANDNRPQHF.

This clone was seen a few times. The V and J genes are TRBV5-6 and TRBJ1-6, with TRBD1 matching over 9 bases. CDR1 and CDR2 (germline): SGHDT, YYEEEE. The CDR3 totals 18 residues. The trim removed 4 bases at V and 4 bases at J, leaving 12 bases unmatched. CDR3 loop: CASSQYYTGGGYNSPLHF. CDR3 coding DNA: TGTGCCAGCAGCCAATACTACACAGGGGGCGGGTATAATTCACCCCTCCACTTT.

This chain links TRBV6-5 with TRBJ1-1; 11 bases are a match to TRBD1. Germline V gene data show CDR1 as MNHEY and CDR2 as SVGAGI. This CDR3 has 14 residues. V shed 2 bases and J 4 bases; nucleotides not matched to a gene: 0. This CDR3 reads CASSYGTGGTEAFF. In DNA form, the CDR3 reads TGTGCCAGCAGTTACGGGACAGGGGGCACTGAAGCTTTCTTT.

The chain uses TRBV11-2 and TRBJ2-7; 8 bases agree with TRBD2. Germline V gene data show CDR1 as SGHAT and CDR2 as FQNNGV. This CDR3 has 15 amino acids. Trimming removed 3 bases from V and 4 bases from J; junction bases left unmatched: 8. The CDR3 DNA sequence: TGTGCCAGCAGCTTTGAAGGTAGCGGGAAGTACGAGCAGTACTTC. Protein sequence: CASSFEGSGKYEQYF. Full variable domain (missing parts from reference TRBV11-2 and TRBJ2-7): EAGVAQSPRYKIIEKRQSVAFWCNPISGHATLYWYQQILGQGPKLLIQFQNNGVVDDSQLPKDRFSAERLKGVDSTLKIQPAKLEDSAVYLCASSFEGSGKYEQYFGPGTRLTVT.

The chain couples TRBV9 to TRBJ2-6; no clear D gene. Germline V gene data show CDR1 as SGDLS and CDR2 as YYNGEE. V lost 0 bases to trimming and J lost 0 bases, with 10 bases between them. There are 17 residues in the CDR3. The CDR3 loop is CASSVATPSSGANVLTF. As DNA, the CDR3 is TGTGCCAGCAGCGTAGCTACCCCCTCCTCTGGGGCCAACGTCCTGACTTTC.

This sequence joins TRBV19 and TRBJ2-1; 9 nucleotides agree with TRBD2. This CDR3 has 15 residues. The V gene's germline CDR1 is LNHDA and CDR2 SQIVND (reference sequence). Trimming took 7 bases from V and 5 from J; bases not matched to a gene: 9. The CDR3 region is CASTYSGRLDNEQFF. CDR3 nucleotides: TGTGCCAGTACATATAGCGGGAGATTAGACAATGAGCAGTTCTTC.

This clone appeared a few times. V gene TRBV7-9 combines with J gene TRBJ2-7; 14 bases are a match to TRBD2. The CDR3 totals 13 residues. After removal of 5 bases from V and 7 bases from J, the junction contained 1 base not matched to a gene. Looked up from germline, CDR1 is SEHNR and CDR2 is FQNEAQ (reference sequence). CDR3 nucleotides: TGTGCCAGCAGCCGGACTAGCGGGGGGGAGCAGTACTTC. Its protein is CASSRTSGGEQYF.

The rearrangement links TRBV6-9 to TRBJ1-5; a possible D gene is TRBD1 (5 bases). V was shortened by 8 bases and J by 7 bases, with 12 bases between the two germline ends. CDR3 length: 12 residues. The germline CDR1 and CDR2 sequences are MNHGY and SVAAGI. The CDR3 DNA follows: TGTGCCAGCCGGGCCGGGGGGCAGCCCCAGCATTTT. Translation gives CASRAGGQPQHF.

The CDR3 spells CASSPREEWSTEAFF. The CDR3 DNA reads as TGTGCCAGCAGTCCACGGGAGGAATGGAGCACTGAAGCTTTCTTT. The rearrangement joins TRBV2 to TRBJ1-1; D remains unclear. The V end was cut by 5 bases, the J end by 4 bases, with 17 bases between. The CDR3 spans 15 residues. From germline, CDR1 is SNHLY and CDR2 FYNNEI.

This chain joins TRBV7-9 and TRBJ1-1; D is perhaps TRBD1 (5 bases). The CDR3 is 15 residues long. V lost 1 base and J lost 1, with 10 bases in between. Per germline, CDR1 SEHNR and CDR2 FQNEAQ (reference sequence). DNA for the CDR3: TGTGCCAGCAGCTTAGAGGGGAAACGGAACACTGAAGCTTTCTTT. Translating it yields CASSLEGKRNTEAFF.

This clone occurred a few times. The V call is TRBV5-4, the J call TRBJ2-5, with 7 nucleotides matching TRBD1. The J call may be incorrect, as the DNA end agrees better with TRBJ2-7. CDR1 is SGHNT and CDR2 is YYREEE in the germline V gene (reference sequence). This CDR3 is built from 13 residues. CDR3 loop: CAASGTASYEQYF. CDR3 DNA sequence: TGTGCCGCGTCCGGGACAGCCTCCTACGAGCAGTACTTC.

DNA of the CDR3: TGTGCCAGCAGCTTGGAGGAACCCTACTACAATGAGCAGTTCTTC. Its protein product is CASSLEEPYYNEQFF. J is TRBJ2-1 and V is TRBV7-9, with a tentative D call TRBD2 (5 bases). This CDR3 has 15 residues. Germline V CDR1 and CDR2: SEHNR, FQNEAQ (reference sequence). The V end lost 3 bases, the J end lost 3 bases, and 12 bases lay between the germline ends.

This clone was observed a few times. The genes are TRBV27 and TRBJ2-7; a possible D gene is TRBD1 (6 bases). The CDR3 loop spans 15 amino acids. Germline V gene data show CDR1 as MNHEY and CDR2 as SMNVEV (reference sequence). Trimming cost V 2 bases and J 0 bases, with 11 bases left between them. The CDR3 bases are TGTGCCAGCAGTTTAGGTCGAGGGGGCTCCTACGAGCAGTACTTC. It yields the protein CASSLGRGGSYEQYF.

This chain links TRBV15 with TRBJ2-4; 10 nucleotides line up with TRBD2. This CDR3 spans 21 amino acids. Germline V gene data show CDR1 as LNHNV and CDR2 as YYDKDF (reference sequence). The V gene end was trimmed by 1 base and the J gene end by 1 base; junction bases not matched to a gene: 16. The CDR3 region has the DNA TGTGCCACCAGCAGAGCGGGGATGGCTAGCGGGAGTTTACGTGCCAAAAACATTCAGTACTTC. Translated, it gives CATSRAGMASGSLRAKNIQYF.

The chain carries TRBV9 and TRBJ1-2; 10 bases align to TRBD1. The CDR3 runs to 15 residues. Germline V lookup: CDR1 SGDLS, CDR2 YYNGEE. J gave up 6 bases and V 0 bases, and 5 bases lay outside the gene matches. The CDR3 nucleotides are TGTGCCAGCAGCGTAGTAGAGGACAGGGGGGATGGCTACACCTTC. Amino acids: CASSVVEDRGDGYTF.

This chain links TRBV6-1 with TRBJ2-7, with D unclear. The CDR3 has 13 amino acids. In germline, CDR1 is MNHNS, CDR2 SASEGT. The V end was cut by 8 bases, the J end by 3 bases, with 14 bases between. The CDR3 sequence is CASLAGNLYEQYF. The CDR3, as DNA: TGTGCCAGCTTGGCAGGAAACCTCTACGAGCAGTACTTC.

CDR3 sequence (DNA): TGTGCCAGCAGTCGTTCCGGGACAGCTAATTCACCCCTCCACTTT. Amino acids: CASSRSGTANSPLHF. The rearrangement links TRBV9 to TRBJ1-6; TRBD1 agrees at 7 bases. The CDR3 spans 15 residues. The germline gives CDR1 SGDLS, CDR2 YYNGEE. The J segment lost 6 bases and the V segment lost 5 bases, leaving 8 bases of the junction unmatched.

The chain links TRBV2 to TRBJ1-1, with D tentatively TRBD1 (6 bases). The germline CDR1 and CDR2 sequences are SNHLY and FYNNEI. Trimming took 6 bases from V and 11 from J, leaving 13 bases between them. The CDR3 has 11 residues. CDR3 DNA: TGTGCCAGCAGGGGGGCAGTGTTTGCTTTCTTT. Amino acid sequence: CASRGAVFAFF. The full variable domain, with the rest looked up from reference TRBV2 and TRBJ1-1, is EPEVTQTPSHQVTQMGQEVILRCVPISNHLYFYWYRQILGQKVEFLVSFYNNEISEKSEIFDDQFSVERPDGSNFTLKIRSTKLEDSAMYFCASRGAVFAFFGQGTRLTVV.

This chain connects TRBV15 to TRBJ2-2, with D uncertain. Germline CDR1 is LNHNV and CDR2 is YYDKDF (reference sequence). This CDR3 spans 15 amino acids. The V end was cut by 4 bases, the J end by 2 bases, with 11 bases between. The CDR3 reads CATSTYLLNTGELFF. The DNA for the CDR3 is TGTGCCACCAGCACCTACTTACTAAACACCGGGGAGCTGTTTTTT. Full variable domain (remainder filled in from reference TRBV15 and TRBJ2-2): DAMVIQNPRYQVTQFGKPVTLSCSQTLNHNVMYWYQQKSSQAPKLLFHYYDKDFNNEADTPDNFQSRRPNTSFCFLDIRSPGLGDTAMYLCATSTYLLNTGELFFGEGSRLTVL.